The 25 T cell receptor beta chains in this list originate from one sample, sequenced in a study of CD8+ T cells in alopecia areata. This sample's treatment: oral pan-JAK inhibitor, 5-10 mg twice daily. Investigators isolated RNA and reverse transcribed it into cDNA to act as the sequencing template. Some clones are missing from TCRdb's copy, which holds only in-frame ones; the method was immunoSEQ multiplex PCR. The sample lists 150,000 to 200,000 clones; less than 65% were seen once. The sample was CD4+ T cells sorted from blood, taken at week 24, from a patient treated with tofacitinib. These TCRs come from a human donor with alopecia areata.

In the case of this clone: This sample also contains other DNA sequences that code for the same CDR3. The chain is built from TRBV29-1 and TRBJ1-1; D not resolved. CDR3 length: 13 residues. Trimming left V 6 bases short and J 0 bases short, with 11 bases between. Germline lookup yields CDR1 SQVTM and CDR2 ANQGSEA. The CDR3 spells CSVVRLMNTEAFF. DNA of the CDR3: TGCAGCGTGGTCAGGTTGATGAACACTGAAGCTTTCTTT.

The V and J genes are TRBV30 and TRBJ2-1; 8 bases match TRBD2. V lost 7 bases, J lost 5 bases, and 7 bases stayed unmatched. The germline CDR1 and CDR2 sequences are GTSNPN and SVGIG (reference sequence). CDR3 length: 13 residues. CDR3 nucleotide sequence: TGTGCCTCATCTAGCGGGCTGGACAATGAGCAGTTCTTC. Translation: CASSSGLDNEQFF. Filled out from reference TRBV30 and TRBJ2-1, the complete variable domain reads SQTIHQWPATLVQPVGSPLSLECTVEGTSNPNLYWYRQAAGRGLQLLFYSVGIGQISSEVPQNLSASRPQDRQFILSSKKLLLSDSGFYLCASSSGLDNEQFFGPGTRLTVL.

The CDR3 here is CASSLAGGETQYF. The CDR3 region has the DNA TGTGCCAGCAGCTTAGCGGGGGGAGAGACCCAGTACTTC. The V gene is TRBV11-3, the J gene TRBJ2-5; 7 bases map to TRBD2. Trimming at V came to 1 base and at J to 4 bases, leaving 0 bases not matched to a gene. The germline V gene encodes CDR1 SGHNT and CDR2 YENEEA. The CDR3 covers 13 residues.

The genes are TRBV4-3 and TRBJ2-5, with 7 bases aligning to TRBD2. V lost 4 bases, J lost 7 bases, and 6 bases stayed unmatched. Germline loops: CDR1 LGHNA, CDR2 YSLEER. The CDR3 loop spans 13 amino acids. The chain's CDR3 is CASSPSGDATQYF. The CDR3 DNA is TGCGCCAGCAGCCCCAGCGGGGACGCGACCCAGTACTTC.

The V gene is TRBV30, the J gene TRBJ2-3, with 10 bases that match TRBD2. The CDR3 covers 14 residues. Germline V CDR1 and CDR2: GTSNPN, SVGIG (reference sequence). V gave up 8 bases and J gave up 6 bases; unmatched junction bases: 11. DNA of the CDR3: TGTGCCGCCTACTCTAGCGGGGGAGGCGATACGCAGTATTTT. Translation: CAAYSSGGGDTQYF.

The J gene is TRBJ2-5, the V gene TRBV18; TRBD2 is a possible D gene (6 bases). Germline lookup yields CDR1 KGHSH and CDR2 LQKENI. The length of the CDR3 is 13 residues. Trimming removed 4 bases from V and 4 bases from J, with 10 bases in between. Here the CDR3 reads CASSLKGGETQYF. In DNA, the CDR3 is TGTGCCAGCTCACTCAAGGGAGGAGAGACCCAGTACTTC.

The chain combines TRBV30 with TRBJ1-1; no reliable D call. Germline CDR1 and CDR2: GTSNPN and SVGIG (reference sequence). Deletions cut 3 bases from V and 5 bases from J, with 16 bases between. The CDR3 runs 14 residues. The CDR3 DNA is TGTGCCTGGAGCCGCTCGGCCGTGGGTACTGAAGCTTTCTTT. This codes for CAWSRSAVGTEAFF.

The chain couples TRBV7-2 to TRBJ2-2; 10 bases fit TRBD2. Germline CDR1 SGHTA, CDR2 FQGNSA. The V and J ends lost 2 bases and 7 bases, in that order; junction bases with no gene match: 4. The length of the CDR3 is 15 residues. In DNA, the CDR3 is TGTGCCAGCAGCTTACGGACTAGCGGTAACGGGGAGCTGTTTTTT. It translates to CASSLRTSGNGELFF.

The chain is built from TRBV29-1 and TRBJ1-2; TRBD1 agrees at 9 bases. CDR3 length: 13 amino acids. With 4 bases clipped from V and 3 bases from J, the junction kept 3 bases outside the gene matches. Germline CDR1 reads SQVTM; CDR2 reads ANQGSEA. The DNA for the CDR3 is TGCAGCGTTGGACAGGGGGATTACTATGGCTACACCTTC. This translates into CSVGQGDYYGYTF.

The chain carries TRBV19 and TRBJ1-5; D perhaps matches TRBD1 (5 bases). The CDR3 is made up of 14 amino acids. The V end lost 9 bases, the J end lost 0 bases, and 12 bases lay between the germline ends. From germline, CDR1 is LNHDA and CDR2 SQIVND (reference sequence). The CDR3 coding sequence is TGTGCCAGCGGACATTCCAATAGCAATCAGCCCCAGCATTTT. It specifies CASGHSNSNQPQHF.

This clone was counted a few times. V usage is TRBV30 and J usage is TRBJ2-2; D possibly corresponds to TRBD1 (6 bases). Trimming cost V 5 bases and J 3 bases, with 13 bases left between them. This CDR3 has 14 residues. Germline CDR1 is GTSNPN and CDR2 is SVGIG (reference sequence). The CDR3 DNA reads TGTGCCTGGGAAGGGGACATGGACACCGGGGAGCTGTTTTTT. Encoded protein: CAWEGDMDTGELFF.

The chain is built from TRBV7-2 and TRBJ2-5; D tentatively reads TRBD1 or TRBD2 (5 bases each). This CDR3 has 13 amino acids. V lost 4 bases, J lost 4 bases, and 10 bases lay in between. Germline V gene sequence: CDR1 SGHTA, CDR2 FQGNSA. The CDR3 DNA follows: TGTGCCAGCAGCTCGGGACCCCCAGAGACCCAGTACTTC. Encoded protein: CASSSGPPETQYF.

CDR3 DNA: TGTGCCAGCAGTTTTTGGGAGGGGAATTCACCCCTCCACTTT. This sequence encodes CASSFWEGNSPLHF. The rearrangement links TRBV27 to TRBJ1-6; D perhaps matches TRBD1 (5 bases). Trimming cost V 3 bases and J 7 bases, with 10 bases left between them. CDR1 is MNHEY and CDR2 is SMNVEV in the germline V gene (reference sequence). The CDR3 length is 14 residues.

The chain couples TRBV10-2 to TRBJ2-7; 9 bases align to TRBD1. The germline gives CDR1 WSHSY, CDR2 SAAADI. V shed 4 bases and J 6 bases; nucleotides not matched to a gene: 7. This CDR3 has 14 residues. For the CDR3, the DNA is TGCGCCAGCAGTGGGGACAGGGTGGTGAGCGAGCAGTACTTC. Protein sequence: CASSGDRVVSEQYF.

The chain uses TRBV11-2 and TRBJ1-6; 9 bases fit TRBD1. V dropped 3 bases and J dropped 11; count of bases not matched to a gene: 5. CDR3 length: 14 residues. From germline, CDR1 is SGHAT and CDR2 FQNNGV. The CDR3 DNA follows: TGTGCCAGCAGCTTTCGGACAGGGGATGCACCCCTCCACTTT. It is translated as CASSFRTGDAPLHF. Variable domain in full (rest from reference TRBV11-2 and TRBJ1-6): EAGVAQSPRYKIIEKRQSVAFWCNPISGHATLYWYQQILGQGPKLLIQFQNNGVVDDSQLPKDRFSAERLKGVDSTLKIQPAKLEDSAVYLCASSFRTGDAPLHFGNGTRLTVT.

Only a few counts were recorded for this clone. The gene calls are TRBV21-1 and TRBJ2-7; the D call of TRBD2 is as the table states it, not checked on the DNA. TRBV21-1 is given as a pseudogene. The CDR3 runs to 15 residues. Here the CDR3 DNA reads TGTGCCAGCAGCAATTGGGGGGACGCCTCCTACGAGCAGTACTTC. Translating it yields CASSNWGDASYEQYF.

V usage is TRBV5-1 and J usage is TRBJ2-3, with D hard to call. The germline V gene has CDR1 SGHRS and CDR2 YFSETQ. This CDR3 comprises 15 residues. V lost 0 bases, J lost 0 bases, and 8 bases lay in between. The CDR3 region is CASSLDLTSTDTQYF. In DNA form, the CDR3 reads TGCGCCAGCAGCTTGGACTTAACTAGCACAGATACGCAGTATTTT.

The rearrangement joins TRBV7-3 to TRBJ1-5; a weak D match, TRBD1 (6 bases). Trimming shortened V by 4 bases and J by 15 bases, and 19 bases separated the two germline ends. The CDR3 spans 13 residues. CDR1 SGHTA and CDR2 FQGTGA come from the germline V gene. The CDR3: CASSSGQGGILHF. The CDR3 nucleotides are TGTGCCAGCAGCTCTGGACAAGGGGGGATTCTGCATTTT.

The chain is built from TRBV11-2 and TRBJ2-3; the D is unclear. Trimming pared 5 bases from V and 11 bases from J, leaving 11 bases between. The germline V gene encodes CDR1 SGHAT and CDR2 FQNNGV. The CDR3 covers 11 residues. The CDR3 sequence: CASSLYQVQYF. The CDR3 DNA reads TGTGCCAGCAGCCTATACCAGGTGCAGTATTTT.

The V and J genes are TRBV6-6 and TRBJ2-3, with D unclear. Germline loops: CDR1 MNHNY, CDR2 SVGAGI (reference sequence). The CDR3 covers 16 residues. V shed 2 bases and J shed 2 bases, with 14 bases lying between them. CDR3 loop: CASSYEAAGITDTQYF. The CDR3, as DNA: TGTGCCAGCAGTTACGAGGCTGCAGGAATCACAGATACGCAGTATTTT.

This chain joins TRBV4-3 and TRBJ2-7; either TRBD1 or TRBD2 may supply D (6 bases each). V dropped 0 bases and J dropped 3 bases, with 12 bases sitting between them. Germline-derived CDR1 and CDR2 are LGHNA and YSLEER. This CDR3 contains 15 residues. The chain's CDR3 is CASSQDRRGGYEQYF. DNA of the CDR3: TGCGCCAGCAGCCAAGATCGCAGGGGAGGCTACGAGCAGTACTTC.

Note on this clone: Sequence at one end of the junction differs from germline and may be a read error. The chain carries TRBV6-1 and TRBJ1-2, with D perhaps TRBD1 (5 bases). In germline, CDR1 is MNHNS, CDR2 SASEGT. This CDR3 is 13 amino acids long. The CDR3 nucleotides are TGTGCCAGCAGTGAAATGAGACTTGGGGGGTTAGCCTTC. Its protein is CASSEMRLGGLAF.

V is TRBV29-1 and J is TRBJ2-1; D is uncertain. CDR3 length: 13 amino acids. V lost 5 bases, J lost 6 bases, and 14 bases lay in between. CDR1 and CDR2 from the germline V gene are SQVTM and ANQGSEA. The CDR3 coding sequence is TGCAGCGTTACGATGAATTTGAGCAATGAGCAGTTCTTC. Its protein product is CSVTMNLSNEQFF.

This rearrangement joins TRBV11-2 to TRBJ2-3; D is possibly TRBD1 or TRBD2 (5 bases each). The CDR3 contains 15 residues. Germline CDR1 is SGHAT and CDR2 is FQNNGV. V was trimmed by 5 bases and J by 1 base, leaving 13 bases between them. The CDR3 spells CASSAQLGGTDTQYF. CDR3 coding DNA: TGTGCCAGCAGCGCACAACTGGGGGGCACAGATACGCAGTATTTT.

This clone has only one observation. V gene TRBV29-1 combines with J gene TRBJ1-2; TRBD1 might be the D (5 bases). Germline V CDR1 and CDR2: SQVTM, ANQGSEA. This CDR3 comprises 13 residues. Trimming cost V 3 bases and J 8 bases, with 16 bases left between them. The CDR3 sequence is CSVDSTGLGGYTF. In DNA, the CDR3 is TGCAGCGTTGATTCAACAGGCTTAGGGGGCTACACCTTC.